Presented here are 24 T cell receptor beta chains from one specimen sequenced in a study of blood T cells in healthy people across ages. Primed by a sample-barcoded 5' primer and a J-beta primer mix, a second PCR proceeded for about 6 to 12 cycles. TCRdb passed the 5' RACE reads through MiXCR, listing each CDR3 protein once. The table includes some 1.8 million distinct CDR3 sequences, approximately 40% detected once. The material sequenced was blood. Every receptor here comes from a human donor in good health.

Remarks on this clonotype: The junction departs from germline at one end; a sequencing error may be responsible. This rearrangement joins TRBV19 to TRBJ1-1, with a possible D match to TRBD1 (6 bases). This CDR3 comprises 15 residues. From germline, CDR1 is LNHDA and CDR2 SQIVND (reference sequence). This CDR3 reads CASSIGGGANTDAFF. In DNA, the CDR3 is TGTGCCAGTAGTATAGGGGGGGGCGCGAACACTGACGCTTTCTTT.

The gene calls are TRBV20-1 and TRBJ2-3; no firm D call. The CDR3 loop spans 14 amino acids. Trimming shortened V by 0 bases and J by 5 bases, and 12 bases separated the two germline ends. CDR1 and CDR2 from the germline V gene are DFQATT and SNEGSKA (reference sequence). In DNA, the CDR3 is TGCAGTGCTAGAGATCGTTCGGGTGGAGATACGCAGTATTTT. Protein: CSARDRSGGDTQYF.

At least ten counts were recorded for this clonotype. The chain uses TRBV4-3 and TRBJ2-1, with 14 bases fitting TRBD2. Trimming at V came to 3 bases and at J to 6 bases, leaving 1 base not matched to a gene. The CDR3 is 15 amino acids. Germline loops: CDR1 LGHNA, CDR2 YSLEER. DNA of the CDR3: TGCGCCAGCAGCCAGACTAGCGGGGGGGCCAATGAGCAGTTCTTC. This translates into CASSQTSGGANEQFF.

This clonotype was picked up a small number of times. This chain uses TRBV20-1 with TRBJ1-2; 9 bases align to TRBD1. Germline V gene lookup returns CDR1 DFQATT and CDR2 SNEGSKA (reference sequence). With V trimmed by 3 bases and J by 6 bases, 11 bases remained unmatched. The CDR3 sequence is 15 residues long. The CDR3 nucleotides are TGCAGTGCTAGCGCCCTCTTGGACAGGGGTGATGGCTACACCTTC. This codes for CSASALLDRGDGYTF.

Many counts were recorded for this clonotype. The chain joins TRBV15 to TRBJ2-3; possibly TRBD2 for D (7 bases). V dropped 6 bases and J dropped 5 bases, with 21 bases sitting between them. The CDR3 is 16 residues long. The germline V gene has CDR1 LNHNV and CDR2 YYDKDF (reference sequence). The CDR3 DNA reads as TGTGCCACCAGTAGTGATATGGCGGGGGCCAGAGATACGCAGTATTTT. Protein: CATSSDMAGARDTQYF.

This clonotype has just a few counts. This rearrangement joins TRBV20-1 to TRBJ2-6; TRBD1 might be the D (5 bases). With 0 bases removed from V and 0 bases from J, the gap between germline ends came to 9 bases. The CDR3 is 16 amino acids. Looked up from germline, CDR1 is DFQATT and CDR2 is SNEGSKA (reference sequence). DNA of the CDR3: TGCAGTGCTAGAGATTTTAGGGGCTCTGGGGCCAACGTCCTGACTTTC. Amino acid sequence: CSARDFRGSGANVLTF.

The chain combines TRBV28 with TRBJ1-2, with 8 bases fitting TRBD1. V lost 6 bases, J lost 10 bases, and 13 bases stayed unmatched. The CDR3 consists of 14 residues. The V gene's germline CDR1 is MDHEN and CDR2 SYDVKM. CDR3 sequence: CASSQETGVPLYTF. CDR3 nucleotides: TGTGCCAGCAGCCAAGAGACAGGGGTTCCTCTCTACACCTTC.

Comment on this clonotype: Germline and junction disagree at one end, which may indicate a read error. The rearrangement uses TRBV27 and TRBJ1-1; TRBD1 might be the D (6 bases). This CDR3 has 13 amino acids. Germline lookup yields CDR1 MNHEY and CDR2 SMNVEV (reference sequence). Written as DNA, the CDR3 is TGTGCTAGCAGTTTAATCGGGGGCCGGGCAGCTTTCTTT. It encodes CASSLIGGRAAFF.

The chain is built from TRBV6-1 and TRBJ2-3; 9 bases align to TRBD2. J was trimmed by 6 bases and V by 6 bases; bases with no gene match: 22. Looked up from germline, CDR1 is MNHNS and CDR2 is SASEGT. CDR3 length equals 19 residues. As DNA, the CDR3 is TGTGCCAGCAGCCCCGGTCCCCCATCGTTGCGGGGGGGCCTGGATACGCAGTATTTT. Its translation is CASSPGPPSLRGGLDTQYF.

V gene TRBV6-5 combines with J gene TRBJ2-7; D is uncertain. This CDR3 region has 16 residues. Germline values: CDR1 MNHEY, CDR2 SVGAGI. The V and J ends lost 0 bases and 0 bases respectively, with 12 bases between them. The CDR3 DNA reads as TGTGCCAGCAGTTACTCGCCCCTTGGTTACTCCTACGAGCAGTACTTC. It codes for CASSYSPLGYSYEQYF.

The rearrangement links TRBV5-1 to TRBJ2-5; D tentatively fits TRBD1 or TRBD2 (6 bases each). CDR1 SGHRS and CDR2 YFSETQ come from the germline V gene. The CDR3 is 14 residues long. V dropped 4 bases and J dropped 4 bases, with 14 bases sitting between them. The CDR3 DNA reads as TGCGCCAGCAGCCCTCAAGGGGGGTCAGAGACCCAGTACTTC. It yields the protein CASSPQGGSETQYF.

This clonotype has only a few counts. This chain connects TRBV4-2 to TRBJ2-7, with 11 bases fitting TRBD2. V dropped 0 bases and J dropped 3; count of bases not matched to a gene: 7. The CDR3 runs 17 residues. Germline loops: CDR1 LGHNA, CDR2 YNFKEQ. The CDR3 DNA follows: TGTGCCAGCAGCCAAGATGGGGTTACTAGCGGGGGCTACGAGCAGTACTTC. Translated: CASSQDGVTSGGYEQYF.

The rearrangement links TRBV20-1 to TRBJ1-2, with D maybe TRBD1 (5 bases). Looked up from germline, CDR1 is DFQATT and CDR2 is SNEGSKA (reference sequence). V was shortened by 0 bases and J by 6 bases, with 14 bases between the two germline ends. The CDR3 is 14 amino acids. CDR3 sequence: CSARDRGRLDGYTF. The CDR3, as DNA: TGCAGTGCTAGAGATAGGGGCAGATTAGATGGCTACACCTTC.

V usage is TRBV6-6 and J usage is TRBJ2-3; D gene uncertain. CDR3 length: 17 amino acids. CDR1 is MNHNY and CDR2 is SVGAGI in the germline V gene (reference sequence). Trimming shortened V by 6 bases and J by 1 base, and 20 bases separated the two germline ends. CDR3 DNA sequence: TGTGCCAGCAGCCTCTTGGAGTCAGCCCGGCGCACAGATACGCAGTATTTT. Amino acids: CASSLLESARRTDTQYF.

This clonotype was observed a few times. The chain combines TRBV3-1 with TRBJ1-1, with TRBD1 matching 7 bases. Looked up from germline, CDR1 is LGHDT and CDR2 is YNNKEL (reference sequence). The V and J ends lost 4 bases and 6 bases, in that order; junction bases with no gene match: 5. The CDR3 totals 13 residues. CDR3 bases: TGTGCCAGCAGCCTAGGGACAGCCTCTGAAGCTTTCTTT. It codes for CASSLGTASEAFF. The variable domain in full, with the rest retrieved from reference TRBV3-1 and TRBJ1-1, is DTAVSQTPKYLVTQMGNDKSIKCEQNLGHDTMYWYKQDSKKFLKIMFSYNNKELIINETVPNRFSPKSPDKAHLNLHINSLELGDSAVYFCASSLGTASEAFFGQGTRLTVV.

This chain uses TRBV5-5 with TRBJ2-1; D unresolved. The CDR3 is 14 residues long. Germline CDR1 and CDR2: SGHKS and YYEKEE (reference sequence). V was shortened by 2 bases and J by 5 bases, with 11 bases between the two germline ends. In DNA form, the CDR3 reads TGTGCCAGCAGCTTCCAGGTACACAACAATGAGCAGTTCTTC. The encoded protein is CASSFQVHNNEQFF. Using reference TRBV5-5 and TRBJ2-1 for the parts outside the CDR3, the full variable domain is DAGVTQSPTHLIKTRGQQVTLRCSPISGHKSVSWYQQVLGQGPQFIFQYYEKEERGRGNFPDRFSARQFPNYSSELNVNALLLGDSALYLCASSFQVHNNEQFFGPGTRLTVL.

This rearrangement joins TRBV24-1 to TRBJ1-5; possibly TRBD1 for D (5 bases). The ends were cut back, 5 bases at V and 0 bases at J, with 7 bases in the middle. Germline V lookup: CDR1 KGHDR, CDR2 SFDVKD. There are 14 residues in the CDR3. CDR3 nucleotides: TGTGCCACCAGTGGGGACGTTAGCAATCAGCCCCAGCATTTT. It yields the protein CATSGDVSNQPQHF.

This clonotype was counted ten times or more. This chain's CDR3 is CSVGTGVGYEQYF. The CDR3 DNA reads as TGCAGCGTCGGGACAGGGGTAGGGTACGAGCAGTACTTC. V and J are TRBV29-1 and TRBJ2-7; TRBD1 aligns across 10 bases. The CDR3 length is 13 residues. Trimming took 6 bases from V and 4 from J; bases not matched to a gene: 6. Looked up from germline, CDR1 is SQVTM and CDR2 is ANQGSEA.

In DNA, the CDR3 is TGTGCCAGCAGCTTAAAAGGGAGGGACCAAAACATTCAGTACTTC. Its translation: CASSLKGRDQNIQYF. The chain employs TRBV7-2 and TRBJ2-4, with TRBD2 matching over 7 bases. CDR3 length: 15 residues. Germline V lookup: CDR1 SGHTA, CDR2 FQGNSA. V shed 2 bases and J 5 bases; nucleotides not matched to a gene: 6.

The chain employs TRBV7-8 and TRBJ1-6, with 11 bases aligning to TRBD1. Germline V CDR1 and CDR2: SGHVS, FQNEAQ. CDR3 size: 13 residues. The J segment lost 8 bases and the V segment lost 8 bases, leaving 2 bases of the junction unmatched. DNA for the CDR3: TGTGCCAGCGGGACAGGGGGTTATTCACCCCTCCACTTT. Translated: CASGTGGYSPLHF. The whole variable domain, filled in from reference TRBV7-8 and TRBJ1-6, reads GAGVSQSPRYKVAKRGQDVALRCDPISGHVSLFWYQQALGQGPEFLTYFQNEAQLDKSGLPSDRFFAERPEGSVSTLKIQRTQQEDSAVYLCASGTGGYSPLHFGNGTRLTVT.

The rearrangement joins TRBV5-6 to TRBJ1-5; D unresolved. The germline V and J ends were trimmed by 1 base and 4 bases, with 12 bases remaining between them. Germline V lookup: CDR1 SGHDT, CDR2 YYEEEE. The CDR3 runs 15 residues. The CDR3, as DNA: TGTGCCAGCAGCTTGTCCGGGGTGTGGAATCAGCCCCAGCATTTT. Translating gives CASSLSGVWNQPQHF.

The rearrangement joins TRBV6-5 to TRBJ2-1; 11 bases map to TRBD2. Trimming cost V 8 bases and J 5 bases; bases outside gene matches: 8. The CDR3 contains 15 residues. The germline V gene encodes CDR1 MNHEY and CDR2 SVGAGI. The CDR3 sequence: CASFPNSGGDNEQFF. For the CDR3, the DNA is TGTGCCAGCTTCCCGAATAGCGGGGGGGACAATGAGCAGTTCTTC.

As for this clonotype: One end of the junction fails to match germline, which may point to a read error. This CDR3 reads CTSGPDSDSFYEQYF. Here the CDR3 DNA reads TGTACTAGTGGTCCGGACTCGGACAGTTTCTACGAGCAGTACTTC. The chain joins TRBV12-5 to TRBJ2-4; D is perhaps TRBD1 (6 bases). The J call may be in error: the DNA end matches TRBJ2-7 better. CDR3 length: 15 residues. The germline V gene has CDR1 LGHNT and CDR2 FRNRAP.

The rearrangement uses TRBV5-6 and TRBJ2-7; D gene uncertain. Trimming left V 1 base short and J 6 bases short, with 17 bases between. This CDR3 is 15 amino acids long. The germline V gene encodes CDR1 SGHDT and CDR2 YYEEEE. This CDR3 reads CASSLRPWVSLEQYF. The DNA of the CDR3 is TGTGCCAGCAGCTTGAGACCATGGGTGTCCCTCGAGCAGTACTTC.